Listed below are T cell receptor beta chains from one sample, sequenced in a study of T cells after yellow fever vaccination. TCRdb re-called the 5' RACE reads through MiXCR, storing one row per CDR3 protein. The table records just over 250,000 distinct CDR3 sequences, over 4.5% of them present only once. The sample was CD4+ T cells sorted from PBMCs, taken on the day of the yellow fever booster vaccination. Receptor source: a man aged 18 to 35 who received the YFV17D yellow fever vaccine. The CDR3 runs from the conserved cysteine through the conserved F or W. D genes are given only for firm matches. Size tells how often a clone was seen (once, few, many) or the class of an expanded clone, and some rows leave it out.

v_gene	abundance	j_gene	d_gene	CDR3nt	CDR3aa
TRBV6-1	many	TRBJ2-7	TRBD1	TGTGCCAGCAGTGCAAGCAGGATGGGACAGAGGTACGAGCAGTACTTC	CASSASRMGQRYEQYF
TRBV20-1	few	TRBJ2-1	TRBD2	TGCAGTGCTAGGCCGACGGGGGGGCCCGACAATGAGCAGTTCTTC	CSARPTGGPDNEQFF
TRBV7-2	many	TRBJ2-5	NA	TGTGCCAGCAGCGTTAGCCCGAGGACCCAGTACTTC	CASSVSPRTQYF
TRBV10-3	NA	TRBJ2-1	TRBD1	TGTGCCATCAGTGAGTTGACAGGGGGCTCCTACAATGAGCAGTTCTTC	CAISELTGGSYNEQFF
TRBV24-1	NA	TRBJ1-2	TRBD1	TGTGCCACCAGTGATTCCCGGACAGGGGCGGGCTATGGCTACACCTTC	CATSDSRTGAGYGYTF
TRBV18	NA	TRBJ1-5	NA	TGTGCCAGCTCACCAGACAGCCGTCAGCCCCAGCATTTT	CASSPDSRQPQHF
TRBV10-3	few	TRBJ1-5	NA	TGTGCCATCAGTGAGACAGGGAAGCAGCCCCAGCATTTT	CAISETGKQPQHF
TRBV12-3/TRBV12-4	NA	TRBJ1-1	NA	TGTGCCAGCAGACGAAGACAGTCTGAAGCTTTCTTT	CASRRRQSEAFF
TRBV7-8	few	TRBJ2-4	TRBD1	TGTGCCAGCAGCCAAATGGGGACAGGGCCCAAAAACATTCAGTACTTC	CASSQMGTGPKNIQYF
TRBV5-1	few	TRBJ2-7	NA	TGCGCCAGCAGAACGGCGGATGGATACGAGCAGTACTTC	CASRTADGYEQYF
TRBV7-8	NA	TRBJ1-6	NA	TGTGCCAGCAGCTTAAGGGCTTCCGCATTTTCACCCCTCCACTTT	CASSLRASAFSPLHF
TRBV29-1	NA	TRBJ2-1	NA	TGCAGCGTTGAAGATGCCAAGAGGTACAATGAGCAGTTCTTC	CSVEDAKRYNEQFF
TRBV5-1	many	TRBJ2-1	TRBD2	TGCGCCAGCAGCTTGGAGACGGGGGGGATTTACAATGAGCAGTTCTTC	CASSLETGGIYNEQFF
TRBV20-1	few	TRBJ2-1	TRBD1	TGCAGTGCTTCCAACACAGGGGTACCCTACAATGAGCAGTTCTTC	CSASNTGVPYNEQFF
TRBV5-1	few	TRBJ2-1	TRBD2	TGCGCCAGCAGCGCCGGGACTAGCGGAACCCATGAGCAGTTCTTC	CASSAGTSGTHEQFF
TRBV7-7	few	TRBJ2-4	TRBD2	TGTGCCAGCAGCTTAAGTGACAGCCCAGCGGGGGGTGCCAAAAACATTCAGTACTTC	CASSLSDSPAGGAKNIQYF
TRBV4-2	NA	TRBJ2-2	NA	TGTGCCAGCAGCCAAGAACCTAGCGCCGGGGAGCTGTTTTTT	CASSQEPSAGELFF